These 12 T cell receptor beta chains were all obtained from the same sample, sequenced in a study of CD8 T cells in ankylosing spondylitis. TCRdb called the 5' RACE reads again in MiXCR, with one record for every CDR3 protein. The repertoire has about 360,000 distinct CDR3 sequences, 20% to 25% of them found once; the top ten carry around 13%. What was sequenced was blood, either unsorted or a sorted T cell fraction (not recorded which). These receptor sequences come from a male donor with ankylosing spondylitis or in good health (not recorded which).

This clonotype was seen only a few times. The J gene is TRBJ2-5, the V gene TRBV7-9; D gene uncertain. Trimming removed 1 base from V and 7 bases from J, with 13 bases in between. The CDR3 contains 14 residues. CDR1 is SEHNR and CDR2 is FQNEAQ in the germline V gene (reference sequence). The CDR3 sequence is CASSLETSKRTQYF. The DNA for the CDR3 is TGTGCCAGCAGCTTAGAGACGTCCAAGAGGACCCAGTACTTC.

The gene calls are TRBV28 and TRBJ2-5; 11 nucleotides align to TRBD2. Per the germline V gene, CDR1 is MDHEN and CDR2 is SYDVKM. The CDR3 has 16 residues. J was trimmed by 3 bases and V by 6 bases; bases with no gene match: 9. CDR3 residues: CASSTSRLAGKETQYF. The DNA for the CDR3 is TGTGCCAGCAGCACCTCCCGACTAGCGGGGAAAGAGACCCAGTACTTC.

This clonotype was counted between two and nine times. CDR3 DNA sequence: TGTGCCAGCAGTTTATACTACAGGGGGTATGGCAATGAGCAGTTCTTC. Amino acids: CASSLYYRGYGNEQFF. The genes are TRBV27 and TRBJ2-1, with TRBD1 matching over 8 bases. Trimming took 1 base from V and 6 from J; bases not matched to a gene: 8. The CDR3 runs to 16 residues. The germline V gene encodes CDR1 MNHEY and CDR2 SMNVEV (reference sequence).

The V gene is TRBV7-6, the J gene TRBJ2-7, with 13 nucleotides matching TRBD2. The CDR3 runs to 16 residues. Germline V gives CDR1 SGHVS, CDR2 FNYEAQ. J lost 3 bases, V lost 4 bases, and 6 bases had no gene match. The CDR3 reads CASSSGLAGTVYEQYF. The CDR3 coding sequence is TGTGCCAGCAGCTCGGGACTAGCGGGGACGGTCTACGAGCAGTACTTC.

This clonotype was observed at least ten times. V gene TRBV12-3 or TRBV12-4 combines with J gene TRBJ2-7; D may be TRBD2 (6 bases). The CDR3 length is 13 residues. The V and J ends lost 3 bases and 3 bases respectively, with 9 bases between them. The CDR3 DNA reads as TGTGCCAGCAGTTTCGGGACTTACTACGAGCAGTACTTC. Its translation is CASSFGTYYEQYF.

This clonotype was counted at least ten times. V is TRBV29-1 and J is TRBJ2-2; 9 bases map to TRBD1. The CDR3 is made up of 14 amino acids. CDR1 SQVTM and CDR2 ANQGSEA come from the germline V gene. V was pared by 1 base and J by 5 bases, with 2 bases of the junction left unmatched. Here the CDR3 reads CSVEGDRDTGELFF. Here the CDR3 DNA reads TGCAGCGTTGAAGGGGACAGGGATACCGGGGAGCTGTTTTTT.

This clonotype was recorded a few times. The chain carries TRBV5-1 and TRBJ2-2; no clear D gene. This CDR3 contains 15 residues. Trimming shortened V by 0 bases and J by 4 bases, and 10 bases separated the two germline ends. Germline V gene lookup returns CDR1 SGHRS and CDR2 YFSETQ. The DNA of the CDR3 is TGCGCCAGCAGCTTGGCGTCCCCACCCACCGGGGAGCTGTTTTTT. Its protein product is CASSLASPPTGELFF.

This clonotype was seen a handful of times. CDR3 nucleotides: TGTGCCAGCAGCGCGACAGGGGGCTACTTGGGCGAGCAGTACTTC. Translated: CASSATGGYLGEQYF. The chain combines TRBV9 with TRBJ2-7; 10 nucleotides line up with TRBD1. CDR3 length: 15 amino acids. Germline V gene lookup returns CDR1 SGDLS and CDR2 YYNGEE. V lost 3 bases to trimming and J lost 6 bases; unmatched junction nucleotides: 9.

This chain joins TRBV6-1 and TRBJ1-1; a possible D gene is TRBD1 (5 bases). CDR3 length: 15 amino acids. V shed 5 bases and J shed 1 base, with 14 bases lying between them. Per the germline V gene, CDR1 is MNHNS and CDR2 is SASEGT. The CDR3 region is CASSIYPGRNTEAFF. DNA of the CDR3: TGTGCCAGCAGTATCTATCCGGGGCGGAACACTGAAGCTTTCTTT.

This chain connects TRBV6-5 to TRBJ2-6; no reliable D call. The CDR3 runs to 14 residues. The germline V and J ends were trimmed by 2 bases and 2 bases, with 4 bases remaining between them. Germline-derived CDR1 and CDR2 are MNHEY and SVGAGI. CDR3 sequence: CASSYNTGANVLTF. The CDR3 DNA sequence: TGTGCCAGCAGTTACAATACTGGGGCCAACGTCCTGACTTTC.

This clonotype occurred a few times. The CDR3 protein is CASSLTASYGYTF. The CDR3 DNA is TGTGCCAGCAGTTTAACAGCTTCCTATGGCTACACCTTC. The rearrangement joins TRBV6-5 to TRBJ1-2; D gene unclear. Trimming removed 4 bases at V and 4 bases at J, with 10 bases between. The CDR3 covers 13 residues. Per germline, CDR1 MNHEY and CDR2 SVGAGI.

V gene TRBV3-1 combines with J gene TRBJ2-1; 11 bases line up with TRBD2. This CDR3 comprises 15 residues. The ends lost 4 bases at V and 5 bases at J; junction bases unmatched: 4. The germline V gene has CDR1 LGHDT and CDR2 YNNKEL (reference sequence). DNA of the CDR3: TGTGCCAGCAGCCTAGCGGGGGGGCCAAACAATGAGCAGTTCTTC. It encodes CASSLAGGPNNEQFF.